The clone carrying this T cell receptor beta chain was recorded a few times. The sample belongs to a study of blood T cell repertoires in COVID-19. Produced via immunoSEQ multiplex PCR; TCRdb's table is partial and in-frame only. The data show 95,000 to 110,000 clones, about three quarters seen once. The CDR3 has 18 residues. After removal of 1 base from V and 4 bases from J, the junction contained 9 bases not matched to a gene. Germline CDR1 reads LNHNV; CDR2 reads YYDKDF (reference sequence). The chain joins TRBV15 to TRBJ2-2, with TRBD2 matching over 10 bases. This clonotype originated in a man between 65 and 79 years old with acute or convalescent COVID-19. Source material: peripheral blood. The CDR3 reads CATSRAHSGGAGTGELFF. In nucleotides, the CDR3 is TGTGCCACCAGCAGAGCCCACAGCGGGGGGGCCGGCACCGGGGAGCTGTTTTTT.